This T cell receptor beta chain stems from a study of OX40 agonist ivuxolimab in advanced cancers. Clones were read by immunoSEQ multiplex PCR, and TCRdb kept only the in-frame ones, dropping some. The sample includes about 68,000 clones, around 85% of them seen just once. The sequenced sample was CD4+ or CD8+ T cells sorted from blood, obtained in a trial of the OX40 agonist ivuxolimab. This sequence was found in an adult with an advanced solid tumor such as melanoma, head and neck, liver or kidney cancer.

CDR3 sequence: CASSLVEEQTQYF. The CDR3 nucleotides are TGTGCCAGCAGCTTAGTGGAGGAGCAGACCCAGTACTTC. The chain links TRBV7-6 to TRBJ2-5, with TRBD2 as a possible D gene (5 bases). The germline V and J ends were trimmed by 1 base and 6 bases, with 9 bases remaining between them. This CDR3 spans 13 amino acids. The V gene's germline CDR1 is SGHVS and CDR2 FNYEAQ.